This T cell receptor beta chain was captured in a study of CD8 T cells in Susac syndrome. Remarks on this clonotype: Antigen specificity is unknown.

Germline assignment: CDR1 MNHEY and CDR2 SVGAGI. The CDR3 is 12 amino acids. Trimming stripped 8 bases from V and 5 bases from J, with 12 bases between. Study-wide results and limits: Repertoires of Susac syndrome CD4+ T cells lacked clonal expansion.

RNA, at about 0.45 to 1 ug, was reverse transcribed with random hexamers. Coverage of TCR beta CDR3 amplification by immunoSEQ multiplex PCR extended to 54 Vbeta and 13 Jbeta. TCRdb ran MiXCR on the immunoSEQ multiplex PCR reads and lists one entry per CDR3 protein. The table includes approximately 180,000 distinct CDR3 sequences, 90% to 95% detected once. V gene TRBV6-5 combines with J gene TRBJ2-5; D may be TRBD1 (5 bases). This TCR derives from a human donor with Susac syndrome. Material: CD4+ T cells from PBMCs. The CDR3 protein is CASQGNRETQYF. For the CDR3, the DNA is TGTGCCAGCCAAGGGAACAGGGAGACCCAGTACTTC.